This entry describes one T cell receptor (beta chain). What antigen it recognizes has not been identified. No much larger clone exists at a distance of one base, and base qualities are not known. Library method: the immunoSEQ multiplex PCR assay. The table was pulled from immuneACCESS by TCRdb, which kept in-frame rearrangements only. Such tables lose some clones; where checked, under half of the loss comes from unresolved V genes, and the rest has no known cause. This sample has tens of thousands of clones in its table, and 85% to 95% of those were observed once. The top ten hold 2.5% to 4% of the sample. This record belongs to a study of T cell changes during pregnancy in multiple sclerosis (dated by TCRdb to between 2018 and 2020). Concerning the study at large: In women with multiple sclerosis, the researchers looked at how the T cell repertoire shifted as pregnancy progressed.

The CDR3 numbers 14 residues from cysteine through phenylalanine. The DNA shown is the 42-base CDR3, in frame from base 1. According to the germline V gene, CDR1 reads KGHSY and CDR2 reads FQNENV. V sheds 0 bases and J sheds 0 bases, leaving 5 bases between their ends. This receptor was taken from a female donor with multiple sclerosis, enrolled in a pregnancy study. The source was CD8+ T cells from peripheral blood mononuclear cells, collected in the second trimester of pregnancy. This chain joins TRBV16 to TRBJ1-1; there is no confident call for the D gene. The CDR3 protein is CASSQSAVNTEAFF. The bases are TGTGCCAGCAGCCAATCGGCGGTGAACACTGAAGCTTTCTTT.